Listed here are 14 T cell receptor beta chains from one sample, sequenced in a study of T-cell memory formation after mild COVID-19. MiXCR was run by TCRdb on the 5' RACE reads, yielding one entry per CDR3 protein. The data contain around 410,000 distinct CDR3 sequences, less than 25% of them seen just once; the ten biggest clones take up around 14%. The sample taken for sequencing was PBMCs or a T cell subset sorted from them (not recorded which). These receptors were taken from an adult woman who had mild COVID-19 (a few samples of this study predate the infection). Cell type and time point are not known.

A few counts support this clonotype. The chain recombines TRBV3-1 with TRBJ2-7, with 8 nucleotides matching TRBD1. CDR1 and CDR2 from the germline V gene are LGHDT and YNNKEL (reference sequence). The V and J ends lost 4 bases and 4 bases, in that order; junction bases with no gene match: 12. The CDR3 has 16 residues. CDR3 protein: CASSPPGQGGVYEQYF. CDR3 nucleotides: TGTGCCAGCAGCCCACCCGGACAGGGCGGCGTTTACGAGCAGTACTTC.

The chain's CDR3 is CATSRVLSSAQTFYNEQFF. The CDR3 DNA reads as TGTGCCACCAGCAGAGTCCTTTCCTCGGCCCAGACTTTTTACAATGAGCAGTTCTTC. V usage is TRBV15 and J usage is TRBJ2-1, with D unclear. The CDR3 sequence is 19 residues long. Germline CDR1 and CDR2: LNHNV and YYDKDF (reference sequence). V dropped 1 base and J dropped 4 bases, with 23 bases sitting between them.

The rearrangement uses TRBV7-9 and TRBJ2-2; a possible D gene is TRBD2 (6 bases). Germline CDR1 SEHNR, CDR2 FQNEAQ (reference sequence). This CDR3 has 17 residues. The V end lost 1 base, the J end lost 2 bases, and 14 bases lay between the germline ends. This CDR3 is CASSLVWLAPNTGELFF. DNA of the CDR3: TGTGCCAGCAGCTTAGTCTGGCTAGCGCCCAACACCGGGGAGCTGTTTTTT.

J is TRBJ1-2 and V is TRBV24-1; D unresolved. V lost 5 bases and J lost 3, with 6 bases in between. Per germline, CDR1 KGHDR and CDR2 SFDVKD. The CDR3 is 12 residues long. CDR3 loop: CATSGNDYGYTF. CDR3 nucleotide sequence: TGTGCCACCAGTGGTAATGACTATGGCTACACCTTC.

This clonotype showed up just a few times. The CDR3 DNA reads TGCGCCAGCAGCCCCACTGCAGGGAGGGGCTCCTACGAGCAGTACTTC. Translated: CASSPTAGRGSYEQYF. The chain uses TRBV5-1 and TRBJ2-7; TRBD2 aligns across 7 bases. This CDR3 is 16 amino acids long. V dropped 4 bases and J dropped 0; count of bases not matched to a gene: 10. Per the germline V gene, CDR1 is SGHRS and CDR2 is YFSETQ.

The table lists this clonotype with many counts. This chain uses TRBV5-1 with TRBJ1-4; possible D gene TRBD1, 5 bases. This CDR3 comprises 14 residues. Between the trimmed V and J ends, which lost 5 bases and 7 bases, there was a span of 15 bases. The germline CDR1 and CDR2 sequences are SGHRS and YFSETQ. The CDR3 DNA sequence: TGCGCCAGCAGTCTGGGACCGGCAGGTGAAAAACTGTTTTTT. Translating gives CASSLGPAGEKLFF.

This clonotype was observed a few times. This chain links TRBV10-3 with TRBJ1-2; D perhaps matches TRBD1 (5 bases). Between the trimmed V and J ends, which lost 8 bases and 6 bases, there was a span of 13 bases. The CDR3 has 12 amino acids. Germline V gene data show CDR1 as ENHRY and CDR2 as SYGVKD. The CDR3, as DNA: TGTGCCATCGCGCTGGGGGGGAATGGCTACACCTTC. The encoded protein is CAIALGGNGYTF.

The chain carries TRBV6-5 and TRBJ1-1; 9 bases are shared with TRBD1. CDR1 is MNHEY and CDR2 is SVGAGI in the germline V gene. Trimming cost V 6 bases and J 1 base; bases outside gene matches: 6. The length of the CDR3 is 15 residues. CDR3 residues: CASRTGGEENTEAFF. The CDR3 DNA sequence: TGTGCCAGCAGGACAGGGGGGGAAGAGAACACTGAAGCTTTCTTT.

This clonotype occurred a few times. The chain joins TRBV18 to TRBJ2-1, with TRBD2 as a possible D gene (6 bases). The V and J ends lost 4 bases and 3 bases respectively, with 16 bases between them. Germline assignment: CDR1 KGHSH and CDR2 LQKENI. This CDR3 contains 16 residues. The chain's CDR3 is CASSRLEPGLYNEQFF. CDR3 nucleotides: TGTGCCAGCTCACGGCTGGAACCGGGACTCTACAATGAGCAGTTCTTC.

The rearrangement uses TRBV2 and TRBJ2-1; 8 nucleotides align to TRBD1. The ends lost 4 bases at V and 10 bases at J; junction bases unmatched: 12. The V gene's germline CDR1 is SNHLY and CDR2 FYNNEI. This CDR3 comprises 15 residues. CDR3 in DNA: TGTGCCAGCAGTGTACGGGCAGGGGGCCCCGGCGAGCAGTTCTTC. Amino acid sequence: CASSVRAGGPGEQFF. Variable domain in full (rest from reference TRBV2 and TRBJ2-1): EPEVTQTPSHQVTQMGQEVILRCVPISNHLYFYWYRQILGQKVEFLVSFYNNEISEKSEIFDDQFSVERPDGSNFTLKIRSTKLEDSAMYFCASSVRAGGPGEQFFGPGTRLTVL.

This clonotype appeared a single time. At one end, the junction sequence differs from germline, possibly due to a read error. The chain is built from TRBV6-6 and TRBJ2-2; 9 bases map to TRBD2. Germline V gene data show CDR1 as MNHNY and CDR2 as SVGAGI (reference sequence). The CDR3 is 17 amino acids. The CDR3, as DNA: TGTGCCAGCAGTGACTCGGGACTAGCTGGAGATACCGGGGAGCTGTTTTTT. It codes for CASSDSGLAGDTGELFF.

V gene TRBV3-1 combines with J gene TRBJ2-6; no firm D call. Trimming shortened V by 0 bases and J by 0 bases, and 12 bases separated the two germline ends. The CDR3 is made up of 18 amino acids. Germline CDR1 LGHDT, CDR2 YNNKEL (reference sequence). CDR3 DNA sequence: TGTGCCAGCAGCCAAGATTCAGTGAGACTCTCTGGGGCCAACGTCCTGACTTTC. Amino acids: CASSQDSVRLSGANVLTF.

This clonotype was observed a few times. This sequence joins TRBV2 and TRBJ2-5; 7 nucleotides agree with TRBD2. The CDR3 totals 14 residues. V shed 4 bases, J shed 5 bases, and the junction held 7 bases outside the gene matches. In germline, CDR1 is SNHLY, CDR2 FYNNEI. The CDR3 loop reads CASSGTSRSETQYF. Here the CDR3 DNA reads TGTGCCAGCAGTGGGACTAGTCGTTCGGAGACCCAGTACTTC.

This CDR3 reads CSASPQGGASYQPQHF. CDR3 nucleotides: TGCAGTGCTAGCCCCCAAGGGGGGGCTTCCTACCAGCCCCAGCATTTT. The gene calls are TRBV20-1 and TRBJ1-5; D is possibly TRBD1 (6 bases). The CDR3 is 16 amino acids. In germline, CDR1 is DFQATT, CDR2 SNEGSKA (reference sequence). V lost 3 bases, J lost 7 bases, and 22 bases lay in between.